Presented here are 30 T cell receptor beta chains from one specimen sequenced in a study of shared clonotypes between healthy human individuals. Naive CD8 isolation took CD45RO-negative cells positively selected for CCR7 and excluded terminally differentiated effector memory CD45RA+ cells. Assay used: immunoSEQ multiplex PCR; TCRdb lists only in-frame clones, some missing. The sample contains about 2.1 million clones, 93% of which appear only once. Source material: naive CD8+ T cells from PBMCs. The receptor set was obtained from a man aged 18 to 29 in good health. Some clones in this sample may be carry-over from other donors' samples.

V usage is TRBV19 and J usage is TRBJ1-5; D is perhaps TRBD1 (6 bases). The CDR3 consists of 15 residues. CDR1 and CDR2 from the germline V gene are LNHDA and SQIVND (reference sequence). Trimming shortened V by 7 bases and J by 0 bases, and 13 bases separated the two germline ends. The CDR3 region has the DNA TGTGCCAGTATAGGGACATTCAATAGCAATCAGCCCCAGCATTTT. The encoded protein is CASIGTFNSNQPQHF.

This sequence joins TRBV6-5 and TRBJ2-1; D gene ambiguous. Germline values: CDR1 MNHEY, CDR2 SVGAGI. The ends were cut back, 7 bases at V and 0 bases at J, with 13 bases in the middle. The CDR3 contains 15 residues. The CDR3 nucleotides are TGTGCCAGCACCCCGACAATAAGCTCCTACAATGAGCAGTTCTTC. This codes for CASTPTISSYNEQFF.

This chain joins TRBV11-3 and TRBJ2-1; D gene uncertain. The V end was cut by 5 bases, the J end by 10 bases, with 12 bases between. Germline assignment: CDR1 SGHNT and CDR2 YENEEA. This CDR3 has 12 amino acids. DNA for the CDR3: TGTGCCAGCAGCCACGTTGTGAGCGAGCAGTTCTTC. Translating gives CASSHVVSEQFF. The complete variable domain, with remaining parts taken from reference TRBV11-3 and TRBJ2-1, reads EAGVVQSPRYKIIEKKQPVAFWCNPISGHNTLYWYLQNLGQGPELLIRYENEEAVDDSQLPKDRFSAERLKGVDSTLKIQPAELGDSAVYLCASSHVVSEQFFGPGTRLTVL.

About this clone: Other DNA sequences in the same sample also yield this CDR3. The gene calls are TRBV6-5 and TRBJ1-5; possible D gene TRBD1, 5 bases. The germline gives CDR1 MNHEY, CDR2 SVGAGI. The CDR3 spans 13 residues. The V end was cut by 6 bases, the J end by 6 bases, with 12 bases between. CDR3 DNA: TGTGCCAGCAGCCCCCGGCAGGGTCAGCCCCAGCATTTT. Its protein product is CASSPRQGQPQHF.

The J gene is TRBJ2-3, the V gene TRBV5-1; D is perhaps TRBD1 (6 bases). With 0 bases removed from V and 2 bases from J, the gap between germline ends came to 10 bases. The CDR3 sequence is 15 residues long. Germline assignment: CDR1 SGHRS and CDR2 YFSETQ. In DNA, the CDR3 is TGCGCCAGCAGCTTGGCTCAGGGGAACACAGATACGCAGTATTTT. Its translation is CASSLAQGNTDTQYF.

The chain is built from TRBV19 and TRBJ1-1, with a weak D call TRBD1 (5 bases). Trimming stripped 9 bases from V and 4 bases from J, with 18 bases between. CDR1 LNHDA and CDR2 SQIVND come from the germline V gene (reference sequence). The length of the CDR3 is 14 residues. CDR3 sequence: CASARVLRGTEAFF. Written as DNA, the CDR3 is TGTGCCAGCGCCCGGGTCCTAAGGGGCACTGAAGCTTTCTTT.

The chain has TRBV4-1 and TRBJ1-3; no reliable D call. Germline CDR1 MGHRA, CDR2 YSYEKL. The CDR3 spans 16 residues. Trimming stripped 5 bases from V and 4 bases from J, with 18 bases between. CDR3 coding DNA: TGCGCCAGCAGCTTATATCAGGATCCAGGAGGAAACACCATATATTTT. This translates into CASSLYQDPGGNTIYF.

V gene TRBV9 combines with J gene TRBJ2-3, with 8 bases aligning to TRBD2. This CDR3 region has 15 residues. CDR1 is SGDLS, CDR2 YYNGEE, per germline. V lost 4 bases and J lost 2; bases outside the gene matches: 6. CDR3 sequence (DNA): TGTGCCAGCAGCCGAGCGGGAGCGACCACAGATACGCAGTATTTT. Its protein product is CASSRAGATTDTQYF.

The gene calls are TRBV29-1 and TRBJ2-1, with 11 bases that match TRBD1. The J segment lost 10 bases and the V segment lost 7 bases, leaving 9 bases of the junction unmatched. The CDR3 is 13 residues long. In germline, CDR1 is SQVTM, CDR2 ANQGSEA. The CDR3 region is CSAGQGAALEQFF. CDR3 nucleotide sequence: TGCAGCGCTGGACAGGGGGCTGCATTGGAGCAGTTCTTC.

J is TRBJ2-1 and V is TRBV10-2; 9 bases line up with TRBD2. Germline V gives CDR1 WSHSY, CDR2 SAAADI. Unmatched junction bases numbered 13, after V lost 6 bases and J lost 4 bases. The CDR3 sequence is 17 residues long. CDR3 nucleotide sequence: TGCGCCAGCAGGGACACCCACCCGGGACTAGCTTACAATGAGCAGTTCTTC. Encoded protein: CASRDTHPGLAYNEQFF.

The chain uses TRBV6-4 and TRBJ1-4; D uncertain. There are 11 residues in the CDR3. Germline V gives CDR1 MRHNA, CDR2 SNTAGT. Trimming shortened V by 6 bases and J by 8 bases, and 7 bases separated the two germline ends. CDR3 coding DNA: TGTGCCAGCAGAACAAGCGAAAAACTGTTTTTT. Its translation: CASRTSEKLFF.

Turning to this clone: This sample also contains other DNA sequences that code for the same CDR3. The CDR3 bases are TGTGCCAGCAGCTTGCCCGGGACAGGGCAAGAGACCCAGTACTTC. Encoded protein: CASSLPGTGQETQYF. V gene TRBV7-9 combines with J gene TRBJ2-5; 9 bases align to TRBD1. The length of the CDR3 is 15 residues. Per germline, CDR1 SEHNR and CDR2 FQNEAQ (reference sequence). With 3 bases clipped from V and 2 bases from J, the junction kept 4 bases outside the gene matches.

V gene TRBV6-5 combines with J gene TRBJ2-1; TRBD2 might be the D (6 bases). The CDR3 extends over 15 amino acids. Germline CDR1 is MNHEY and CDR2 is SVGAGI. Trimming left V 5 bases short and J 3 bases short, with 14 bases between. The chain's CDR3 is CASSQGRNYYNEQFF. In DNA, the CDR3 is TGTGCCAGCAGTCAAGGGAGGAACTACTACAATGAGCAGTTCTTC.

DNA of the CDR3: TGTGCCAGCAGTGGCCCTAGGGGATCGAACTATGGCTACACCTTC. As protein: CASSGPRGSNYGYTF. This chain links TRBV25-1 with TRBJ1-2; D perhaps matches TRBD1 (5 bases). CDR1 is MGHDK, CDR2 SYGVNS, per germline. The CDR3 consists of 15 residues. With 4 bases removed from V and 2 bases from J, the gap between germline ends came to 14 bases.

This clone occurred once. V gene TRBV13 combines with J gene TRBJ1-4; no clear D gene. CDR1 is PRHDT, CDR2 FYEKMQ, per germline (reference sequence). V lost 0 bases to trimming and J lost 1 base, with 6 bases between them. The length of the CDR3 is 15 residues. The CDR3 DNA sequence: TGTGCCAGCAGCTTAGGCATAGGAACTAATGAAAAACTGTTTTTT. It translates to CASSLGIGTNEKLFF.

V gene TRBV5-1 combines with J gene TRBJ1-1; D remains ambiguous. Trimming removed 9 bases at V and 0 bases at J, with 12 bases between. CDR1 and CDR2 from the germline V gene are SGHRS and YFSETQ. This CDR3 comprises 13 residues. The CDR3 nucleotides are TGCGCCACCAAACCCAAGCTGAACACTGAAGCTTTCTTT. As protein: CATKPKLNTEAFF.

The J gene is TRBJ1-2, the V gene TRBV27; D is unclear. This CDR3 is built from 15 residues. Germline CDR1 MNHEY, CDR2 SMNVEV (reference sequence). The germline V and J ends were trimmed by 6 bases and 5 bases, with 19 bases remaining between them. CDR3 sequence: CASSPAAARDYGYTF. CDR3 nucleotide sequence: TGTGCCAGCAGCCCCGCAGCAGCGCGTGATTATGGCTACACCTTC.

Notes on this clone: The sample contains more than one DNA sequence encoding this CDR3. The chain joins TRBV27 to TRBJ2-1; weak D call: TRBD1 (5 bases). The germline gives CDR1 MNHEY, CDR2 SMNVEV (reference sequence). The germline V and J ends were trimmed by 6 bases and 4 bases, with 7 bases remaining between them. The length of the CDR3 is 12 residues. The CDR3 DNA reads TGTGCCAGCAGCGGACAATACAATGAGCAGTTCTTC. It translates to CASSGQYNEQFF.

The V call is TRBV7-6, the J call TRBJ2-2; D not resolved. The germline CDR1 and CDR2 sequences are SGHVS and FNYEAQ. The CDR3 is 16 amino acids. Trimming removed 1 base from V and 5 bases from J, with 14 bases in between. In DNA form, the CDR3 reads TGTGCCAGCAGCTTAGGCGTAGGCAGGATAACCGGGGAGCTGTTTTTT. This translates into CASSLGVGRITGELFF.

The genes are TRBV7-9 and TRBJ1-1, with D maybe TRBD1 (5 bases). The CDR3 spans 13 residues. Germline V gene lookup returns CDR1 SEHNR and CDR2 FQNEAQ (reference sequence). V was trimmed by 4 bases and J by 5 bases, leaving 11 bases between them. The CDR3 sequence: CASSSIDSTEAFF. CDR3 nucleotide sequence: TGTGCCAGCAGCTCAATAGACAGTACTGAAGCTTTCTTT.

The V call is TRBV9, the J call TRBJ1-4; a possible D gene is TRBD1 (6 bases). There are 15 residues in the CDR3. V dropped 0 bases and J dropped 7 bases, with 13 bases sitting between them. In germline, CDR1 is SGDLS, CDR2 YYNGEE. CDR3 DNA sequence: TGTGCCAGCAGCGTAGGGGCAGGGGTGGGTGAAAAACTGTTTTTT. This sequence encodes CASSVGAGVGEKLFF.

Remarks on this clone: Germline is not matched at one junction end, which may reflect a read error. The chain links TRBV30 to TRBJ1-1; 7 bases agree with TRBD1. The CDR3 covers 13 residues. Per the germline V gene, CDR1 is GTSNPN and CDR2 is SVGIG (reference sequence). CDR3 sequence (DNA): TGTGCCTGGGCTGACTCGTCCGGGACAGCCTTACTTTTT. This encodes CAWADSSGTALLF.

This clone was detected only once. This chain connects TRBV7-8 to TRBJ2-2; tentative D call: TRBD2 (5 bases). This CDR3 region has 14 residues. Germline lookup yields CDR1 SGHVS and CDR2 FQNEAQ. Trimming shortened V by 5 bases and J by 5 bases, and 12 bases separated the two germline ends. The CDR3 is CASSNGGRTGELFF. Here the CDR3 DNA reads TGTGCCAGCAGCAACGGCGGGCGAACCGGGGAGCTGTTTTTT.

The genes are TRBV29-1 and TRBJ1-2; maybe TRBD1 (5 bases). The CDR3 is made up of 11 amino acids. CDR1 and CDR2 (germline): SQVTM, ANQGSEA. The V gene lost 4 bases and the J gene lost 4 bases, with 7 bases spanning the gap. CDR3 region: CSVGQFYGYTF. Written as DNA, the CDR3 is TGCAGCGTTGGACAGTTCTATGGCTACACCTTC. The whole variable domain, filled in from reference TRBV29-1 and TRBJ1-2, reads SAVISQKPSRDICQRGTSLTIQCQVDSQVTMMFWYRQQPGQSLTLIATANQGSEATYESGFVIDKFPISRPNLTFSTLTVSNMSPEDSSIYLCSVGQFYGYTFGSGTRLTVV.

The chain uses TRBV4-3 and TRBJ1-1; weak D call: TRBD1 (6 bases). CDR1 LGHNA and CDR2 YSLEER come from the germline V gene. The V end was cut by 1 base, the J end by 2 bases, with 14 bases between. The CDR3 consists of 16 residues. DNA for the CDR3: TGCGCCAGCAGCCAAGGCCCGGGGGGGCGTAACACTGAAGCTTTCTTT. Amino acid sequence: CASSQGPGGRNTEAFF.

V and J are TRBV4-1 and TRBJ1-2; TRBD1 matches 8 bases. Germline loops: CDR1 MGHRA, CDR2 YSYEKL. This CDR3 comprises 14 residues. V lost 3 bases, J lost 8 bases, and 8 bases stayed unmatched. The CDR3 region is CASSHFDRGGGYTF. As DNA, the CDR3 is TGCGCCAGCAGCCACTTTGACAGGGGAGGAGGCTACACCTTC.

This clone appeared a single time. The V and J genes are TRBV27 and TRBJ1-1; D is undetermined. V lost 3 bases to trimming and J lost 5 bases, with 13 bases between them. CDR3 length: 14 residues. Germline-derived CDR1 and CDR2 are MNHEY and SMNVEV (reference sequence). The CDR3 is CASSFRARLTEAFF. The DNA for the CDR3 is TGTGCCAGCAGTTTTAGGGCCCGGCTAACTGAAGCTTTCTTT.

Regarding this clone: The same CDR3 arises from other DNA sequences in this sample as well. V usage is TRBV7-9 and J usage is TRBJ2-7, with 7 positions matching TRBD2. The CDR3 is 14 amino acids. With 5 bases clipped from V and 1 base from J, the junction kept 5 bases outside the gene matches. Germline V gives CDR1 SEHNR, CDR2 FQNEAQ (reference sequence). The CDR3 DNA reads TGTGCCAGCAGCCCCGTCGGGGGGTCCTACGAGCAGTACTTC. Translation gives CASSPVGGSYEQYF.

The chain carries TRBV19 and TRBJ1-1; D is possibly TRBD1 (5 bases). Germline CDR1 and CDR2: LNHDA and SQIVND (reference sequence). Deletions cut 3 bases from V and 4 bases from J, with 15 bases between. The CDR3 sequence is 15 residues long. The CDR3 protein is CASSMAWGEATEAFF. CDR3 sequence (DNA): TGTGCCAGTAGTATGGCCTGGGGGGAGGCCACTGAAGCTTTCTTT.

The chain links TRBV9 to TRBJ2-1; 16 nucleotides align to TRBD2. V was clipped by 2 bases and J by 6 bases; unmatched bases: 8. Germline V gene lookup returns CDR1 SGDLS and CDR2 YYNGEE. The CDR3 loop spans 18 amino acids. The CDR3 bases are TGTGCCAGCAGCGTGGGGGGACTAGCGGGAGGGCCCTCCAATGAGCAGTTCTTC. This translates into CASSVGGLAGGPSNEQFF.